This TCR beta chain originates from a study of blood T cell repertoires in COVID-19. Study-wide background: Acute-phase and convalescent COVID-19 samples originated in the United States, Italy and Spain. T cells, B-cell-depleted T cells, or PBMCs supplied cDNA or gDNA.

Germline assignment: CDR1 LNHDA and CDR2 SQIVND (reference sequence). The CDR3 extends over 15 amino acids. V lost 6 bases to trimming and J lost 2 bases; unmatched junction nucleotides: 7. Method: immunoSEQ multiplex PCR; TCRdb's copy keeps in-frame clones and lacks some. This sample yields approximately 300,000 clones, of which roughly nine tenths are seen a single time; nearly 6.5% belongs to the top ten. The sequence came from a man younger than 35 who had recovered from COVID-19. This sequence joins TRBV19 and TRBJ2-1; 7 positions match TRBD2. The sequenced material came from peripheral blood. Here the CDR3 reads CASSSGTTTYNEQFF. The DNA for the CDR3 is TGTGCCAGTAGCTCCGGGACTACAACCTACAATGAGCAGTTCTTC.